The following is a TCR beta chain sequence with its context. The antigen it recognizes is unknown. No much larger clone is present one base from it, and per-base qualities are unavailable. The cohort comprised hundreds of healthy bone marrow donors. Cohort members were all nominally healthy when sampled, although unrecorded immune exposures were likely present. The donor tested CMV seropositive, placing the donor among the roughly 300 seropositive members of the cohort. A peripheral blood sample was provided by each donor, and peripheral blood mononuclear cells were used for TCR beta sequencing. Genomic DNA extraction from the blood cell samples was performed with the Qiagen DNeasy Blood Extraction Kit. The receptor library was made with the immunoSEQ multiplex PCR assay. The multiplex PCR relied on a mix of 60 forward primers for TCR Vbeta segments and 13 reverse primers for TCR Jbeta segments. The CDR3 region of rearranged TCR beta genes was amplified from genomic DNA by a multiplex PCR assay. On the Illumina HiSeq System, the amplified TCR beta libraries were sequenced as 87-base-pair reads. As for the authors' bioinformatics: A later analysis counted some 80 million unique TCR beta chains across the 670 or so repertoires, and roughly 11 million of these chains were shared by at least two donors. To remove PCR and sequencing errors, raw reads were error-corrected and collapsed into unique sequences using a nearest-neighbor algorithm that merged closely related sequences. To assign V, D and J gene segments, CDR3 sequences were aligned to IMGT reference sequences. For a sequence to be retained, a match of at least six nucleotides was required to both a V gene segment and a J gene segment. Rearrangements were called productive when the CDR3 lacked stop codons and stayed in frame with V and J; all others were non-productive. CDR3 was defined according to IMGT convention as the region running from the second conserved V-encoded cysteine to the conserved J-encoded phenylalanine. Sequences without an unambiguous match to a single V gene segment were excluded from the earlier analysis of about 640 of the donors. In an earlier analysis of 450 to 700 of the donors, V segments were called functional above 56.7% productive rearrangements and were called segregating when the between-donor standard deviation exceeded 5%. A statistical classification framework was built to diagnose cytomegalovirus status from the catalog of TCR beta chain sequences. V and J gene assignment, in a later analysis, came from comparing TCR nucleotide sequences with IMGT/GENE-DB human TR gene sequences. A later analysis assigned CDR3 sequences and most-parsimonious VDJ recombination scenarios with the TCRdist pipeline. A later analysis defined each TCR beta chain by its CDR3 amino acid sequence plus V-gene family, and excluded reads lacking a unique V-gene family. In a later analysis, some 600 highly shared, low-generation-probability nucleotide sequences were removed to address suspected cross-contamination and a sequencing artifact. In a later analysis, a clonal expansion index was calculated for each public chain from normalized within-repertoire ranks of inferred template counts. In a later analysis, generation probabilities were computed with a VDJ recombination model fitted to out-of-frame rearrangements, and the resulting probabilities were checked against IGoR. Hypergeometric tests were used in a later analysis to score TCR-TCR, TCR-HLA and TCR-CMV co-occurrence, with a repertoire-size bias correction applied to the TCR pairs. A later analysis estimated false discovery rates by permuting HLA or CMV assignments 20 times. In a later analysis, co-occurring TCRs were grouped using DBSCAN, with TCRdist sequence similarity added in when clustering inside HLA-allele-positive subsets. Co-occurrence clustering excluded repertoires with fewer than 30,000 or more than 120,000 public chains, plus five with anomalous nucleotide sharing. In TCRdb, the immuneACCESS table is reduced to in-frame sequences with V and J assigned. These tables do not hold every clone; where another copy was compared, an unresolved V gene accounts for under half, and the others remain unexplained. The V and J calls and clone size are taken from that table; D and trimming were inferred from the DNA. In this sample the table shows approximately 110,000 clones, 60% to 85% of which occur a single time. Over 5% of the sample lies in the top ten.

CDR1 is given as SGDLS and CDR2 as YYNGEE, both from the germline V gene. From its cysteine to its phenylalanine, the CDR3 spans 12 amino acids. Solely the CDR3 DNA is kept, with 36 bases framed from the first base. Trimming costs V 3 bases and J 13 bases, and their ends lie 13 bases apart. The data stem from a study of cytomegalovirus exposure and HLA in healthy donors (dated by TCRdb to between 2016 and 2019). For the wider study: An earlier analysis of several hundred of the donors reported more than 250 Gb of sequence data and roughly 100 million unique TCR beta sequences from around 200 million T cells. Roughly 320 gigabases of sequencing data and around 80 million unique TCR sequences made up an early release that covered fewer than 650 HLA-typed donors. Of the roughly 400 genotyped donors, 70% to 90% were placed in the genetic ancestry cluster associated with self-reported Caucasian donors. The study was designed to test whether signatures of past pathogen exposure could be identified by cataloging public T cell receptors. The T cell repertoires of 666 subjects were profiled by immunosequencing and related to cytomegalovirus serostatus. Besides the first cohort of 550 to 750 subjects, a separate validation cohort made up of roughly 120 different subjects was used. The study combined high-throughput TCR immunosequencing, statistical association of individual TCRs with disease status, and machine learning to predict cytomegalovirus infection status. A later analysis re-analyzed previously published TCR beta repertoires from roughly 690 donors and added high-resolution HLA genotyping to study TCR occurrence patterns. Rather than using new phenotypic data, the later analysis identified candidate immune exposures from TCR beta sequences and from how often those sequences occurred across donors. In an earlier analysis of over 550 of the donors, high-throughput TCR beta sequencing was used to judge whether each TCR beta V gene segment behaved as functional or pseudogenic. Donor age, sex, ethnicity and CMV serostatus were compiled alongside the repertoire data. A later genetic analysis took genome-wide SNP genotypes for 398 of the 666 donors and used that subset as a discovery cohort. Every discovery cohort repertoire had been produced on one sequencing platform. Both class I and class II loci were covered by HLA typing, at four-digit resolution. The number of typed donors differed by locus: about 629-630 for A, B, C, DRB1 and DQB1; roughly 510 for DQA1; approximately 600 for DPA1; and around 470 for DPB1. About five DR-DQ haplotypes were treated as single units for association and clustering because of strong linkage in the cohort. On average, roughly 240,000 unique TCR beta nucleotide sequences were sequenced per donor among 300 to 500 genotyped donors of the cohort, with 15% to 20% of those sequences being non-productive. What the study reported, not specific to this receptor: Because counts were too low, some 16 rarely observed V segments, including chromosome 9 orphons, were excluded from the earlier analysis of around 590 of the donors. A later analysis found that most CMV-associated TCR beta chains appeared HLA-restricted, with HLA associations seemingly driven largely by CMV exposure. Only TCR beta chains were sequenced in this cohort, and the absence of alpha or paired-chain data limited detectable features. Sequencing depth was assumed to be roughly uniform across donors in the presence/absence analyses, though that assumption may not hold. A further reported finding was that TCR beta sequences accurately predicted the HLA-A and HLA-B alleles for most subjects in the first cohort. Linkage disequilibrium might explain the correlated functional status among segregating V segments, but an unknown experimental factor could not be excluded. For the cohort, immune exposure information was limited to CMV serostatus. Strong co-occurrence of HLA alleles, especially DR and DQ, made assigning TCR associations to individual alleles difficult. The classifier was reported to diagnose cytomegalovirus status with high specificity and sensitivity in both the original and validation cohorts. An association between a missense DCLRE1C variant and V-gene and J-gene trimming of TCR beta chains was found in a later genetic analysis and replicated in an independent cohort. A later analysis found that HLA-associated TCR beta chains were more clonally expanded and had lower generation probabilities than equally common non-associated chains. While some public TCRs were present in many individuals, most TCR sequences turned up only very rarely across donors. The 87-base-pair reads could not distinguish some IMGT-functional V segments, including TRBV6-2 and TRBV6-3, so those segments were excluded. A group of highly shared sequence variants was considered likely to be a technical artifact of the sequencing pipeline. In a later analysis, TCR association rates were found to vary across HLA loci, with the most associated TCRs seen for DRB1 alleles and the fewest for HLA-C alleles. It was suggested by the authors that the approach could potentially be generalized to other disease states and immunological phenotypes. In a later analysis, several top co-occurrence clusters were reported to appear linked to parvovirus B19, influenza, CMV and Epstein-Barr virus. In an earlier analysis of 500 to 650 of the donors, most TCR beta V segments appeared in productive rearrangements about 87% or about 30% of the time, broadly matching IMGT annotations. In a later genetic analysis, fewer N-insertions in productive TCRs were reported among donors in an Asian-associated ancestry cluster than the 666-donor mean. In a later analysis, around 17,000 TCR beta sequences were associated with specific HLA alleles at a false discovery rate of 0.05. In vitro tests confirmed that a few of the cytomegalovirus-associated TCR beta chains recognize cytomegalovirus antigens. A total of fewer than 200 TCR beta chains were listed by the study as associated with cytomegalovirus. Because HLA typing was missing for some donors at each locus, association tests included only the typed subset.

This clonotype was obtained from a female donor in good health and CMV-seropositive. The chain is assembled from TRBV9 and TRBJ1-4; matching of 6 bases hints at TRBD1 as the D gene. Source material: PBMCs. The nucleotide sequence is TGTGCCAGCAGCGCCACAGGGAACCGACTGTTTTTT. The encoded protein is CASSATGNRLFF.